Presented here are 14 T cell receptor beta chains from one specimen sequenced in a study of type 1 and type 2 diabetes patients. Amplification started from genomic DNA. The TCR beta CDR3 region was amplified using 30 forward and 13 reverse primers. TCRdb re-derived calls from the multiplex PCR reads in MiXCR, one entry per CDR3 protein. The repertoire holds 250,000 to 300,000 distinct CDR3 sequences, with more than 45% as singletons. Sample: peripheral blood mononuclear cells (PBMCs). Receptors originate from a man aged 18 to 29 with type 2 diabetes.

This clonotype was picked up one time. CDR3 bases: TGTGCCAGCAGTTTGGGGTCCAACTACGAGCAGTACTTC. This encodes CASSLGSNYEQYF. The chain employs TRBV28 and TRBJ2-7; D call uncertain. This CDR3 contains 13 residues. Looked up from germline, CDR1 is MDHEN and CDR2 is SYDVKM. V gave up 3 bases and J gave up 3 bases, with 9 bases separating them.

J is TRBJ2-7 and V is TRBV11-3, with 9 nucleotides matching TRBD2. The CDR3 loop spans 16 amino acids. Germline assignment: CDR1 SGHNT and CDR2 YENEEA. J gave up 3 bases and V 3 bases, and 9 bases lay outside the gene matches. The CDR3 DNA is TGTGCCAGCAGCTTCAAACCACTAGCGGGTGTCTACGAGCAGTACTTC. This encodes CASSFKPLAGVYEQYF.

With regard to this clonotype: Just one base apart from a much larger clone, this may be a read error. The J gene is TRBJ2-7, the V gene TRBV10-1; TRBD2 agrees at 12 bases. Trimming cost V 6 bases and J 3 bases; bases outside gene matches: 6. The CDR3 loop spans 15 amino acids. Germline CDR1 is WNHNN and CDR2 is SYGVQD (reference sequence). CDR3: CASSWTSGINYEQYF. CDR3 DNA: TGCGCCAGCAGCTGGACTAGCGGGATTAACTACGAGCAGTACTTC.

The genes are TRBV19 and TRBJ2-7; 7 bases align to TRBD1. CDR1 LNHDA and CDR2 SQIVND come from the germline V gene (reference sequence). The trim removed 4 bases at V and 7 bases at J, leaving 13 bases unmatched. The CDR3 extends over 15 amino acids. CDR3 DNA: TGTGCCAGTAGTAGCCTGACAGGGTCCCCATGGGAGCAGTACTTC. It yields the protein CASSSLTGSPWEQYF.

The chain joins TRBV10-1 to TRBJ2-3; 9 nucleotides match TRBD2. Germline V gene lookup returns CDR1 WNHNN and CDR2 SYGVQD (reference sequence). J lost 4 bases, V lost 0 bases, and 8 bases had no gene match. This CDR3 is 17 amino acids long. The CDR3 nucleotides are TGCGCCAGCAGTGAGTCCCTCGCTAGCGGGAATGCAGATACGCAGTATTTT. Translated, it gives CASSESLASGNADTQYF.

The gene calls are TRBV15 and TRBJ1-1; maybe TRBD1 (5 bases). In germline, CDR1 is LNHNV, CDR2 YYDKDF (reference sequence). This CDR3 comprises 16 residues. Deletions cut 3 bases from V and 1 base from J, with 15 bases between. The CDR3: CATSRGIVGPNTEAFF. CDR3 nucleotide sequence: TGTGCCACCAGCAGGGGCATTGTGGGACCGAACACTGAAGCTTTCTTT.

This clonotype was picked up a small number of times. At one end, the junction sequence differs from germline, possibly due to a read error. The CDR3 nucleotides are TGTGCCAGTAGTAGTGGGCAGGGATCGAATGAGCAGTTCTTT. It specifies CASSSGQGSNEQFF. The V gene is TRBV19, the J gene TRBJ2-1; D perhaps matches TRBD1 (5 bases). This CDR3 spans 14 amino acids. Per the germline V gene, CDR1 is LNHDA and CDR2 is SQIVND (reference sequence).

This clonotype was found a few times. The CDR3 nucleotides are TGTGCCAGCAGCCACGGACAGGGACCCTACGAGCAGTACTTC. The encoded protein is CASSHGQGPYEQYF. The chain couples TRBV7-9 to TRBJ2-7; 8 nucleotides line up with TRBD1. Germline trimming cut 5 bases from V and 2 bases from J; bases unmatched to any gene: 5. Germline V gene data show CDR1 as SEHNR and CDR2 as FQNEAQ (reference sequence). The CDR3 runs to 14 residues.

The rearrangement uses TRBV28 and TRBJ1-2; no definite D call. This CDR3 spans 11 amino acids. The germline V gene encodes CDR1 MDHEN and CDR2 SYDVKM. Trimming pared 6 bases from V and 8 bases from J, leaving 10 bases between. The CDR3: CASSSSPGYTF. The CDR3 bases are TGTGCCAGCAGCTCCTCGCCGGGCTACACCTTC.

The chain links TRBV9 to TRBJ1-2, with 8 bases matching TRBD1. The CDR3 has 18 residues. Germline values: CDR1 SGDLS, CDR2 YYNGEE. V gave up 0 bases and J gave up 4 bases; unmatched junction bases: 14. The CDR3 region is CASSVERDRSSWGYGYTF. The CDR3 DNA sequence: TGTGCCAGCAGCGTAGAGAGGGACAGGTCCTCATGGGGCTATGGCTACACCTTC.

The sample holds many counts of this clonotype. CDR3 DNA: TGTGCCACCAGCAGAGACTTGAGGGCCGAAAAACTGTTTTTT. This encodes CATSRDLRAEKLFF. The chain carries TRBV15 and TRBJ1-4; D is undetermined. This CDR3 has 14 amino acids. V lost 0 bases and J lost 8, with 10 bases in between. In germline, CDR1 is LNHNV, CDR2 YYDKDF (reference sequence).

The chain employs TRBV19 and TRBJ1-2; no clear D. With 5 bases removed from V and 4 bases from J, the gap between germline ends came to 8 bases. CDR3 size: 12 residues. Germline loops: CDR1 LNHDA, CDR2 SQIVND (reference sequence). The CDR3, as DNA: TGTGCCAGTAGTCCTGACATCTATGGCTACACCTTC. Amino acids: CASSPDIYGYTF.

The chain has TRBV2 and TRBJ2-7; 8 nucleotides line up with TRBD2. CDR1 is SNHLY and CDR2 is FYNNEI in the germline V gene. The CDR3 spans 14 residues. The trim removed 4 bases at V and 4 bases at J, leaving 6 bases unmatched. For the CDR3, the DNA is TGTGCCAGCAGTGTTGGCGGGAGGTTATACGAGCAGTACTTC. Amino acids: CASSVGGRLYEQYF.

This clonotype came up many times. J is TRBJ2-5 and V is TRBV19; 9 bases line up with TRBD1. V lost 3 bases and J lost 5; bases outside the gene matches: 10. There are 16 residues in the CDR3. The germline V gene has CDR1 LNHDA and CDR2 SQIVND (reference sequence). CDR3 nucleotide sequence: TGTGCCAGTAGTATCGCCGGGACAGGGCTGGAGGAGACCCAGTACTTC. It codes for CASSIAGTGLEETQYF.